This TCR beta chain was recorded in a study of T cell responses to AZD1222 COVID-19 vaccine. General study findings and limits: Repertoire sampling happened only post peak T cell response.

On this clone: No antigen is known for it.

There are 13 residues in the CDR3. V dropped 2 bases and J dropped 3 bases, with 8 bases sitting between them. Germline V lookup: CDR1 GTSNPN, CDR2 SVGIG (reference sequence). The protocol was immunoSEQ multiplex PCR, while the TCRdb copy is restricted to in-frame clones and leaves out a portion. Of 90,000 to 120,000 clones listed, 80% to 90% were seen once; the top ten hold 5.5% to 8%. This clonotype was obtained from an adult in good health. V gene TRBV30 combines with J gene TRBJ1-5, with no clear D. The sample here was peripheral blood, taken on day 0 of AZD1222 vaccination. The CDR3 reads CAWSPRDNQPQHF. The CDR3 coding sequence is TGTGCCTGGAGTCCACGAGACAATCAGCCCCAGCATTTT.